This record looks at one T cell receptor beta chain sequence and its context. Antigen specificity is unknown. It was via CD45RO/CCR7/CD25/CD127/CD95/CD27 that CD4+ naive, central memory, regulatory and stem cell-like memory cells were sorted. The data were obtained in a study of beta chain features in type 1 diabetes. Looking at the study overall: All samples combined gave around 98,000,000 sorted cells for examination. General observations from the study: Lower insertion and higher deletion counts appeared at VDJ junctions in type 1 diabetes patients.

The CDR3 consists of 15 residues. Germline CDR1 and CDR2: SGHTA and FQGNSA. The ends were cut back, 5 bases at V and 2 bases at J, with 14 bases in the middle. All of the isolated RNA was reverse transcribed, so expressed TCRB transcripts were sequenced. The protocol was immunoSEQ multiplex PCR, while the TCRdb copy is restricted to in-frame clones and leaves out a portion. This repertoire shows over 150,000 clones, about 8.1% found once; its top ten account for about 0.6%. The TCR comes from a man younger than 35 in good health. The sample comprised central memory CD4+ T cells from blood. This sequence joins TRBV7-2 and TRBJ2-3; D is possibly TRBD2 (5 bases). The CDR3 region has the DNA TGTGCCAGCAGCCCCCGGACTTTCAACACAGATACGCAGTATTTT. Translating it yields CASSPRTFNTDTQYF.